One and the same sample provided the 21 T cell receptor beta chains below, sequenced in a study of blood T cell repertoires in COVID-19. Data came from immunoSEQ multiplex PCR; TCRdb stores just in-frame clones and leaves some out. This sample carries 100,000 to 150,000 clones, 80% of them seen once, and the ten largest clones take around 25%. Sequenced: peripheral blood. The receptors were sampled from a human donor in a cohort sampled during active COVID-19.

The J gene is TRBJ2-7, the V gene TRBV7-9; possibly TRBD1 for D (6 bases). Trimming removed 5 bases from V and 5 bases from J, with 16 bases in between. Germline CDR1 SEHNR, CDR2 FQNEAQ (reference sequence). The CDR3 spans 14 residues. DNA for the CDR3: TGTGCCAGCAGCCCTATGGTGGGGGCCCACGAGCAGTACTTC. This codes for CASSPMVGAHEQYF.

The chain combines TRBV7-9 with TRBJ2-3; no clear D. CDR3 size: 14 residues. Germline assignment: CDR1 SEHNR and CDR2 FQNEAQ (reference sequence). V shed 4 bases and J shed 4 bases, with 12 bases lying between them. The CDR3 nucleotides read TGTGCCAGCAGCTCTGGAACAGCCTCAGATACGCAGTATTTT. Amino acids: CASSSGTASDTQYF.

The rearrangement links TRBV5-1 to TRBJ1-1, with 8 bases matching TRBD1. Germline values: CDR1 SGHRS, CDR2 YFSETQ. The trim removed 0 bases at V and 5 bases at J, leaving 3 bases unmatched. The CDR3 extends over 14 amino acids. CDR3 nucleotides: TGCGCCAGCAGCTTGGACAGGGGGGGAACTGAAGCTTTCTTT. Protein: CASSLDRGGTEAFF.

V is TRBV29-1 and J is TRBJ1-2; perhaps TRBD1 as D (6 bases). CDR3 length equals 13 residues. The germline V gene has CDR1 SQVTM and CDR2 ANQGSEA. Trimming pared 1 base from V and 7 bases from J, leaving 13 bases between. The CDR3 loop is CSVEGTGSAGYTF. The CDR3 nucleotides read TGCAGCGTTGAAGGAACAGGGAGCGCTGGCTACACCTTC.

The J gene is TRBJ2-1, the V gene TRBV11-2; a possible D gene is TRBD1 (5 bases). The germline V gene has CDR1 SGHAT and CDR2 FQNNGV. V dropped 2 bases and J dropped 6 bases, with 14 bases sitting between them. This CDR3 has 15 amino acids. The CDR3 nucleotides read TGTGCCAGCAGCTTAAGCGATGGGGCTAGCAATGAGCAGTTCTTC. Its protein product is CASSLSDGASNEQFF.

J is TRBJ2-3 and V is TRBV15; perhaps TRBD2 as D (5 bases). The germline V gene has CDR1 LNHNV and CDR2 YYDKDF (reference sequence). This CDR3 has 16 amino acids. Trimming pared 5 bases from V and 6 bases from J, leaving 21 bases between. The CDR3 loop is CATSPRGAMRTDTQYF. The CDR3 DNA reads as TGTGCCACCAGCCCCCGGGGAGCCATGAGAACGGATACGCAGTATTTT.

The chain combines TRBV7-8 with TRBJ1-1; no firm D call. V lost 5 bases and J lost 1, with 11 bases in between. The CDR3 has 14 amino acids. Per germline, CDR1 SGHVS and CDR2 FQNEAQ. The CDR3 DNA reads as TGTGCCAGCAGCGTGATGTCGGGGAACACTGAAGCTTTCTTT. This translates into CASSVMSGNTEAFF. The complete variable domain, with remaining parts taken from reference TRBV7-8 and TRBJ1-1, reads GAGVSQSPRYKVAKRGQDVALRCDPISGHVSLFWYQQALGQGPEFLTYFQNEAQLDKSGLPSDRFFAERPEGSVSTLKIQRTQQEDSAVYLCASSVMSGNTEAFFGQGTRLTVV.

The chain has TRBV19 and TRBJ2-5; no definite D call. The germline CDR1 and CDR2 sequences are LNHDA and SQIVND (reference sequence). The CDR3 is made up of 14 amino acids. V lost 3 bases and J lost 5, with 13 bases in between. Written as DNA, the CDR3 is TGTGCCAGTAGTATTTGGCCGCCCGGGGAGACCCAGTACTTC. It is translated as CASSIWPPGETQYF.

The CDR3 protein is CASKRRQRDEQFF. The CDR3 DNA reads as TGTGCCAGCAAAAGGCGCCAGCGTGATGAGCAGTTCTTC. This chain connects TRBV6-6 to TRBJ2-1, with D unresolved. Trimming cost V 7 bases and J 8 bases, with 15 bases left between them. Germline V gene sequence: CDR1 MNHNY, CDR2 SVGAGI (reference sequence). The CDR3 extends over 13 amino acids.

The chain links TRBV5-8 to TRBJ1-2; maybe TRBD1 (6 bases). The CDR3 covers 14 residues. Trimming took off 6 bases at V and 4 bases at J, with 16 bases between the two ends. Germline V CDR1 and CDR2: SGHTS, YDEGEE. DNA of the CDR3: TGTGCCAGCAACGCAGGGGATCGGAGCTATGGCTACACCTTC. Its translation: CASNAGDRSYGYTF.

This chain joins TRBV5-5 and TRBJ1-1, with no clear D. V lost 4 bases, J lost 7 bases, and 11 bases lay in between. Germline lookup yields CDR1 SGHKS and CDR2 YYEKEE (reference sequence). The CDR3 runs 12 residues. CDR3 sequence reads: CASSHNEGEAFF. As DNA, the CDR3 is TGTGCCAGCAGCCACAATGAGGGTGAAGCTTTCTTT.

This CDR3 reads CASSKGSRTNYGYTF. CDR3 bases: TGTGCCAGCAGCAAGGGCAGCCGAACCAACTATGGCTACACCTTC. The chain recombines TRBV21-1 with TRBJ1-2; TRBD1 is the table's D call and was not checked against the DNA. TRBV21-1 is reported as a pseudogene. This CDR3 comprises 15 residues.

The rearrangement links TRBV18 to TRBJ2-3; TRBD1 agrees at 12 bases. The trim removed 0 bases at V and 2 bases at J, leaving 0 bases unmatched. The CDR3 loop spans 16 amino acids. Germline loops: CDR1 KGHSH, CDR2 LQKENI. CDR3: CASSPPGQGATDTQYF. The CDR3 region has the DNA TGTGCCAGCTCACCACCGGGACAGGGGGCCACAGATACGCAGTATTTT. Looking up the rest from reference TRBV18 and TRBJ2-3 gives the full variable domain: NAGVMQNPRHLVRRRGQEARLRCSPMKGHSHVYWYRQLPEEGLKFMVYLQKENIIDESGMPKERFSAEFPKEGPSILRIQQVVRGDSAAYFCASSPPGQGATDTQYFGPGTRLTVL.

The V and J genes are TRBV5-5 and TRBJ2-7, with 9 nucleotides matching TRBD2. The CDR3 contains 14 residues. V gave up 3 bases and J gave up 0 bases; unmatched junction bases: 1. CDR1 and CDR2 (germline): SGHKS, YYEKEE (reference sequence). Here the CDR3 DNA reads TGTGCCAGCAGCTGGACTAGCGACTCCTACGAGCAGTACTTC. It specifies CASSWTSDSYEQYF.

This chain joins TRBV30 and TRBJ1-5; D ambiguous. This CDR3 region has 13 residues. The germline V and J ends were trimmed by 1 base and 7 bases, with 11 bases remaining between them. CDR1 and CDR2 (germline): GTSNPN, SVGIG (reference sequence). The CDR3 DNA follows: TGTGCCTGGAGTGAGAGGGAGGACCAGCCCCAGCATTTT. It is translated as CAWSEREDQPQHF.

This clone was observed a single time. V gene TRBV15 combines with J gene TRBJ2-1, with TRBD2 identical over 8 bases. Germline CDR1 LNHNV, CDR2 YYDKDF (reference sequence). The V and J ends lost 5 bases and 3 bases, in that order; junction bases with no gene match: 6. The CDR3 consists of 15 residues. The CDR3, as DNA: TGTGCCACCAGCCGAGGGGGGACTAGCTACAATGAGCAGTTCTTC. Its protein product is CATSRGGTSYNEQFF.

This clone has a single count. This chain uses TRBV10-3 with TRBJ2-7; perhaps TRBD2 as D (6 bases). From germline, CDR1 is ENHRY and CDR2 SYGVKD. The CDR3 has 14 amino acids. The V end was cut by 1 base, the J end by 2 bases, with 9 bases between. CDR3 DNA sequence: TGTGCCATCAGTGAGTTTAGCGGCCCCTACGAGCAGTACTTC. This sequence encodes CAISEFSGPYEQYF.

The CDR3 DNA follows: TGCGCCAGCAGCCCTCGGACTAGTAACTACGAGCAGTACTTC. This sequence encodes CASSPRTSNYEQYF. The rearrangement uses TRBV5-1 and TRBJ2-7, with 7 positions matching TRBD2. CDR1 and CDR2 (germline): SGHRS, YFSETQ. The CDR3 extends over 14 amino acids. Trimming cost V 4 bases and J 3 bases; bases outside gene matches: 7.

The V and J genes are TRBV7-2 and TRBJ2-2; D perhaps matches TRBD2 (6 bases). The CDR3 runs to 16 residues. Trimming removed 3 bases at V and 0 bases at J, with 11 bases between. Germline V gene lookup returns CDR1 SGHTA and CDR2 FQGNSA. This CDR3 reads CASSFLAPANTGELFF. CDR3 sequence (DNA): TGTGCCAGCAGCTTCCTAGCGCCTGCGAACACCGGGGAGCTGTTTTTT.

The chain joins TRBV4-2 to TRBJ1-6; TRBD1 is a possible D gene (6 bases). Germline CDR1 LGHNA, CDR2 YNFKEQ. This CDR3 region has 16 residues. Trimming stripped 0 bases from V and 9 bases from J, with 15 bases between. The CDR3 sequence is CASSQELGGARSPLHF. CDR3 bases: TGTGCCAGCAGCCAAGAACTCGGGGGGGCTCGTTCACCCCTCCACTTT.

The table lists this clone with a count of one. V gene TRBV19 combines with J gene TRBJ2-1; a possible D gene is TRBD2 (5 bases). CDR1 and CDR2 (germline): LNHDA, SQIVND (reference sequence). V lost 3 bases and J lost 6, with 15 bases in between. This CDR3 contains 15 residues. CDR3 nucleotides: TGTGCCAGTAGTATGGCGTGGGAGCTTCGCAATGAGCAGTTCTTC. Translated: CASSMAWELRNEQFF. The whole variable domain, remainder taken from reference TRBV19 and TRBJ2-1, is DGGITQSPKYLFRKEGQNVTLSCEQNLNHDAMYWYRQDPGQGLRLIYYSQIVNDFQKGDIAEGYSVSREKKESFPLTVTSAQKNPTAFYLCASSMAWELRNEQFFGPGTRLTVL.